These T cell receptor beta chains were read from a single sample in a study of shared clonotypes between healthy human individuals. The protocol was immunoSEQ multiplex PCR, while the TCRdb copy is restricted to in-frame clones and leaves out a portion. This repertoire shows some 1.4 million clones, around 95% found once; its top ten account for over 1%. Sequencing input: naive CD4+ T cells sorted from blood. Every receptor here comes from a man aged 25 to 40 in good health. CDR3s include the opening cysteine and the closing phenylalanine or tryptophan. Each record gives: J gene, V gene, D gene, clone size, CDR3 protein, CDR3 DNA. D genes are given only for firm matches. Not all rows give a size; the values are once, few, many and, for expanded clones, a class.

J gene: TRBJ2-1; V gene: TRBV2; D gene: NA; clone size: NA; CDR3 protein: CASSVGPGTYNEQFF; CDR3 DNA: TGTGCCAGCAGTGTCGGGCCAGGGACCTACAATGAGCAGTTCTTC
J gene: TRBJ2-3; V gene: TRBV18; D gene: NA; clone size: NA; CDR3 protein: CASSLGTGSDTQYF; CDR3 DNA: TGTGCCAGCTCACTTGGGACGGGATCTGATACGCAGTATTTT
J gene: TRBJ2-2; V gene: TRBV15; D gene: NA; clone size: NA; CDR3 protein: CATSRDYAGELFF; CDR3 DNA: TGTGCCACCAGCAGAGATTACGCCGGGGAGCTGTTTTTT
J gene: TRBJ2-1; V gene: TRBV14; D gene: NA; clone size: NA; CDR3 protein: CASSQATVPLDEQFF; CDR3 DNA: TGTGCCAGCAGCCAAGCTACAGTACCTTTGGATGAGCAGTTCTTC
J gene: TRBJ2-1; V gene: TRBV28; D gene: NA; clone size: NA; CDR3 protein: CASIPWGTSYNEQFF; CDR3 DNA: TGTGCCAGCATCCCATGGGGGACTTCCTACAATGAGCAGTTCTTC
J gene: TRBJ2-3; V gene: TRBV5-1; D gene: TRBD1; clone size: NA; CDR3 protein: CASSMGQVGGTDTQYF; CDR3 DNA: TGCGCCAGCAGCATGGGACAGGTCGGAGGCACAGATACGCAGTATTTT
J gene: TRBJ2-3; V gene: TRBV30; D gene: NA; clone size: NA; CDR3 protein: CAWSPRGGRDTQYF; CDR3 DNA: TGTGCCTGGAGCCCTAGGGGGGGTAGAGATACGCAGTATTTT
J gene: TRBJ2-5; V gene: TRBV18; D gene: TRBD2; clone size: NA; CDR3 protein: CASSPGGDETQYF; CDR3 DNA: TGTGCCAGCTCACCAGGGGGGGATGAGACCCAGTACTTC
J gene: TRBJ1-5; V gene: TRBV28; D gene: NA; clone size: once; CDR3 protein: CASSARSWRGDQPQHF; CDR3 DNA: TGTGCCAGCAGTGCAAGATCGTGGAGGGGGGATCAGCCCCAGCATTTT
J gene: TRBJ2-1; V gene: TRBV5-8; D gene: NA; clone size: NA; CDR3 protein: CASSYEMGRVGYNEQFF; CDR3 DNA: TGTGCCAGCAGCTATGAGATGGGCAGGGTAGGCTACAATGAGCAGTTCTTC
J gene: TRBJ2-7; V gene: TRBV27; D gene: NA; clone size: NA; CDR3 protein: CASSLYPLGSIYEQYF; CDR3 DNA: TGTGCCAGCAGTTTATACCCCCTCGGGAGTATATACGAGCAGTACTTC
J gene: TRBJ2-7; V gene: TRBV6-1; D gene: NA; clone size: once; CDR3 protein: CASTKRGDRGYEQYF; CDR3 DNA: TGTGCCAGCACTAAAAGGGGAGACAGAGGCTACGAGCAGTACTTC
J gene: TRBJ1-5; V gene: TRBV19; D gene: NA; clone size: NA; CDR3 protein: CASSIGGRFLQPQHF; CDR3 DNA: TGTGCCAGTAGTATAGGGGGACGTTTTCTTCAGCCCCAGCATTTT
J gene: TRBJ1-1; V gene: TRBV5-1; D gene: NA; clone size: NA; CDR3 protein: CASTLSTNTEAFF; CDR3 DNA: TGCGCCAGCACCCTCTCGACAAACACTGAAGCTTTCTTT
J gene: TRBJ1-2; V gene: TRBV9; D gene: TRBD1; clone size: NA; CDR3 protein: CASSVGTGGSYGYTF; CDR3 DNA: TGTGCCAGCAGCGTAGGGACAGGGGGCAGCTATGGCTACACCTTC
J gene: TRBJ2-3; V gene: TRBV6-6; D gene: NA; clone size: NA; CDR3 protein: CASSYLVTDTQYF; CDR3 DNA: TGTGCCAGCAGTTATCTGGTGACAGATACGCAGTATTTT
J gene: TRBJ2-7; V gene: TRBV13; D gene: NA; clone size: NA; CDR3 protein: CASSLFGQLDEQYF; CDR3 DNA: TGTGCCAGCAGCTTATTTGGGCAATTGGACGAGCAGTACTTC
J gene: TRBJ2-1; V gene: TRBV9; D gene: TRBD1; clone size: NA; CDR3 protein: CASSPGQYNEQFF; CDR3 DNA: TGTGCCAGCAGCCCGGGACAGTACAATGAGCAGTTCTTC
J gene: TRBJ2-2; V gene: TRBV9; D gene: TRBD2; clone size: NA; CDR3 protein: CASSVSLAVLTGELFF; CDR3 DNA: TGTGCCAGCAGCGTTAGTCTAGCGGTTCTCACCGGGGAGCTGTTTTTT
J gene: TRBJ1-2; V gene: TRBV20-1; D gene: NA; clone size: NA; CDR3 protein: CSARDNGYTF; CDR3 DNA: TGCAGTGCTAGAGACAATGGCTACACCTTC
J gene: TRBJ2-5; V gene: TRBV7-2; D gene: TRBD2; clone size: NA; CDR3 protein: CASSISSGLAGAKTQYF; CDR3 DNA: TGTGCCAGCAGCATATCTTCGGGACTAGCGGGAGCAAAGACCCAGTACTTC
J gene: TRBJ2-7; V gene: TRBV6-6; D gene: NA; clone size: NA; CDR3 protein: CASSYSPITYEQYF; CDR3 DNA: TGTGCCAGCAGTTATTCCCCGATTACCTACGAGCAGTACTTC
J gene: TRBJ2-3; V gene: TRBV25-1; D gene: NA; clone size: once; CDR3 protein: CASSEGVQLGTDTQYF; CDR3 DNA: TGTGCCAGCAGTGAGGGAGTCCAACTCGGCACAGATACGCAGTATTTT
J gene: TRBJ2-1; V gene: TRBV10-2; D gene: NA; clone size: NA; CDR3 protein: CASSRAPGASYNEQFF; CDR3 DNA: TGCGCCAGCAGCCGGGCACCTGGGGCTTCCTACAATGAGCAGTTCTTC
J gene: TRBJ2-5; V gene: TRBV6-1; D gene: TRBD1; clone size: NA; CDR3 protein: CASRDRGLGETQYF; CDR3 DNA: TGTGCCAGCAGGGACAGGGGGCTCGGGGAGACCCAGTACTTC
J gene: TRBJ2-7; V gene: TRBV5-1; D gene: TRBD1; clone size: NA; CDR3 protein: CASSWGPQGVAYEQYF; CDR3 DNA: TGCGCCAGCAGCTGGGGACCCCAGGGGGTTGCCTACGAGCAGTACTTC
J gene: TRBJ1-1; V gene: TRBV28; D gene: TRBD1; clone size: NA; CDR3 protein: CASTADRGPGRYTEAFF; CDR3 DNA: TGTGCCAGCACCGCCGACAGGGGGCCCGGACGGTACACTGAAGCTTTCTTT
J gene: TRBJ1-5; V gene: TRBV20-1; D gene: NA; clone size: NA; CDR3 protein: CSVRRDQPQHF; CDR3 DNA: TGCAGTGTCAGGAGGGATCAGCCCCAGCATTTT
J gene: TRBJ1-3; V gene: TRBV7-8; D gene: NA; clone size: NA; CDR3 protein: CASSLAGNTIYF; CDR3 DNA: TGTGCCAGCAGCTTAGCGGGGAACACCATATATTTT